This T cell receptor beta chain was captured by sequencing in a study of cytotoxic CD8 clonotypes in ibrutinib-treated CLL. Across the whole study: Complete response was seen in 2 patients and partial in some 24; approximately 12 progressed and about 14 stayed remitted after a median roughly 70 months. General study points: Sustained-remission and progressing patients' sampling times differed. Researchers report that baseline clonality outpaced age-matched healthy donors and tracked circulating CD8+ T-cell counts.

The assay was immunoSEQ multiplex PCR, and TCRdb's table has in-frame clones only and misses some. This table holds 25,000 to 35,000 clones, about 82% found once. The length of the CDR3 is 15 residues. V lost 2 bases and J 1 base, leaving 12 bases between the germline ends. Turning to this clone: The antigen remains unidentified.

The sequence came from a human donor with chronic lymphocytic leukemia. The chain couples TRBV23-1 to TRBJ2-7; possibly TRBD1 or TRBD2 for D (5 bases each). TRBV23-1 is designated an ORF whose function remains uncertain. The source material was PBMCs, sampled after 24 months of ibrutinib treatment. The CDR3 sequence: CASSQIGTESYEQYF. In DNA form, the CDR3 reads TGCGCCAGCAGTCAAATAGGGACGGAATCCTACGAGCAGTACTTC.